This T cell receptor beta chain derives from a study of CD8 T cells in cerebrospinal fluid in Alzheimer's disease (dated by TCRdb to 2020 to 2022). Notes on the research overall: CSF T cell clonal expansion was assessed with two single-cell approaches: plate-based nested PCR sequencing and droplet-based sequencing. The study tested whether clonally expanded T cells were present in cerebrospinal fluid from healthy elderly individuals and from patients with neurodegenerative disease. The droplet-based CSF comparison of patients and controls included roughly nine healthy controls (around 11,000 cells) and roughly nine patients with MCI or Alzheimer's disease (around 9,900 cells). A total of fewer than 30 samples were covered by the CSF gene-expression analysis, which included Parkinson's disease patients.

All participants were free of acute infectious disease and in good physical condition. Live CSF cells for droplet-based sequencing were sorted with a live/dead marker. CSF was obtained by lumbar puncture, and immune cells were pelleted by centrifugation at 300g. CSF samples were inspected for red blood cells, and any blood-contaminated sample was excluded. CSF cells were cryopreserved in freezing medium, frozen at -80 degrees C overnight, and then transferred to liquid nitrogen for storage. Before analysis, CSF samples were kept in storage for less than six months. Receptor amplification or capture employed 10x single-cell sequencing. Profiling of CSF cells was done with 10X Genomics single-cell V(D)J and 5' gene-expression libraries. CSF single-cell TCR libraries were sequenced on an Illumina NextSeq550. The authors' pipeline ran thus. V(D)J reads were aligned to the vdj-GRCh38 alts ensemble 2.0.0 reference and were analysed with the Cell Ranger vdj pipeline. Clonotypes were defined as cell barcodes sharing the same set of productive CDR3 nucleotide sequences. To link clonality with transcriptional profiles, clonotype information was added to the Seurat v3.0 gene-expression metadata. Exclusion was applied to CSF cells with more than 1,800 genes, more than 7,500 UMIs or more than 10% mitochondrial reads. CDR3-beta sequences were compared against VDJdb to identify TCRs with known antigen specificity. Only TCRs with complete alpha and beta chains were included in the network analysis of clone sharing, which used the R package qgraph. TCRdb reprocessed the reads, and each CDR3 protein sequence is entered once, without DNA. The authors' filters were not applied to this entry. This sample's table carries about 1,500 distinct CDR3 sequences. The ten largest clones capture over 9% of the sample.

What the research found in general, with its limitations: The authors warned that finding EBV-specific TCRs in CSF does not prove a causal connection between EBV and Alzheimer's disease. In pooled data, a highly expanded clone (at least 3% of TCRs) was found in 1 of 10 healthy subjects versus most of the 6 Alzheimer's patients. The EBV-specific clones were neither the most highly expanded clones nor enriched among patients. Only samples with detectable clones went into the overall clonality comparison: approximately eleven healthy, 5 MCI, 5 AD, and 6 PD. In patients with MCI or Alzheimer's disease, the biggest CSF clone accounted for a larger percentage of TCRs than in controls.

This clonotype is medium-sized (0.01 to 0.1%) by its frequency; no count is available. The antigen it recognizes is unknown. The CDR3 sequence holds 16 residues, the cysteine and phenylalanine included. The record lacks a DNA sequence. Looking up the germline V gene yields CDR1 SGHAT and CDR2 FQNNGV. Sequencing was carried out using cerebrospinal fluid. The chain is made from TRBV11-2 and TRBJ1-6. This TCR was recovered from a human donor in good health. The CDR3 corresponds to CASSPGLSSYNSPLHF.